What follows are 24 T cell receptor beta chains derived from one specimen sequenced in a study of T cell repertoires in cytomegalovirus infection. TCRdb processed the reads anew with MiXCR; each CDR3 protein has one entry. The top ten hold roughly 9% of the sample, which has hundreds of thousands of distinct CDR3 sequences, 15% to 20% seen once. Sequencing input: PBMCs. The receptors derive from a human donor in good health (CMV status not recorded). Some clones in this sample may be carry-over from other donors' samples.

This clonotype has at least ten counts. The V call is TRBV7-2, the J call TRBJ1-2; tentatively, D is TRBD1 (6 bases). CDR1 is SGHTA, CDR2 FQGNSA, per germline. This CDR3 comprises 14 residues. Trimming pared 5 bases from V and 2 bases from J, leaving 12 bases between. The CDR3 bases are TGTGCCAGCAGCGTCACCACAGGGAACTATGGCTACACCTTC. Amino acid sequence: CASSVTTGNYGYTF.

This clonotype was seen only a few times. V usage is TRBV5-5 and J usage is TRBJ1-5; 7 bases are a match to TRBD1. V gave up 3 bases and J gave up 9 bases; unmatched junction bases: 9. Germline CDR1 SGHKS, CDR2 YYEKEE (reference sequence). The length of the CDR3 is 14 residues. The DNA of the CDR3 is TGTGCCAGCAGCTGGGGACAGCTGCTTGGGCCCCAGCATTTT. It yields the protein CASSWGQLLGPQHF.

This clonotype was seen many times. The V gene is TRBV12-3 or TRBV12-4, the J gene TRBJ1-1; D perhaps matches TRBD1 (6 bases). This CDR3 contains 14 residues. V shed 7 bases and J shed 8 bases, with 20 bases lying between them. The CDR3 DNA sequence: TGTGCCAGCAATCAGGGGCGTAGGGGGGGGGAAGCTTTCTTT. This encodes CASNQGRRGGEAFF.

This clonotype was seen a few times. The rearrangement links TRBV28 to TRBJ2-5; possible D gene TRBD1, 6 bases. The V end lost 7 bases, the J end lost 6 bases, and 12 bases lay between the germline ends. This CDR3 region has 12 residues. Germline V gene lookup returns CDR1 MDHEN and CDR2 SYDVKM. CDR3 in amino acids: CASNRGGQTQYF. The CDR3 DNA is TGTGCCAGCAACCGAGGGGGACAGACCCAGTACTTC.

In this sample, this clonotype turned up many times. The rearrangement uses TRBV4-1 and TRBJ2-3; 7 bases agree with TRBD1. The trim removed 4 bases at V and 2 bases at J, leaving 6 bases unmatched. The CDR3 sequence is 15 residues long. In germline, CDR1 is MGHRA, CDR2 YSYEKL. The DNA of the CDR3 is TGCGCCAGCAGCCGTCAGGGGGATTTCACAGATACGCAGTATTTT. Translating gives CASSRQGDFTDTQYF.

This clonotype was detected a few times. The V and J genes are TRBV18 and TRBJ1-1; 7 bases fit TRBD1. Germline loops: CDR1 KGHSH, CDR2 LQKENI. The CDR3 has 14 amino acids. The junction had 7 bases not matched to a gene; V was cut back by 6 bases and J by 3 bases. Here the CDR3 DNA reads TGTGCCAGCTCGCTGGGACAGAGGGACACTGAAGCTTTCTTT. It specifies CASSLGQRDTEAFF.

This chain uses TRBV14 with TRBJ2-7, with unresolved D. Trimming removed 3 bases at V and 0 bases at J, with 9 bases between. Per germline, CDR1 SGHDN and CDR2 FVKESK. This CDR3 contains 14 residues. The DNA for the CDR3 is TGTGCCAGCAGCCAGCTCCCTGGCTCCTACGAGCAGTACTTC. Translated, it gives CASSQLPGSYEQYF.

This clonotype has a handful of counts. V usage is TRBV11-2 and J usage is TRBJ2-7; TRBD1 might be the D (5 bases). The ends were cut back, 2 bases at V and 2 bases at J, with 7 bases in the middle. Germline lookup yields CDR1 SGHAT and CDR2 FQNNGV. The CDR3 consists of 13 residues. The CDR3 loop is CASSLRGAYEQYF. CDR3 sequence (DNA): TGTGCCAGCAGCTTAAGGGGTGCCTACGAGCAGTACTTC.

This clonotype has more than one count but fewer than ten. The chain couples TRBV3-1 to TRBJ1-5; maybe TRBD1 (6 bases). Trimming removed 5 bases at V and 5 bases at J, with 13 bases between. This CDR3 region has 14 residues. The germline CDR1 and CDR2 sequences are LGHDT and YNNKEL (reference sequence). The CDR3 nucleotides read TGTGCCAGCAGCGGACGGGACACTGATCAGCCCCAGCATTTT. Translation gives CASSGRDTDQPQHF. The whole variable domain, remainder taken from reference TRBV3-1 and TRBJ1-5, is DTAVSQTPKYLVTQMGNDKSIKCEQNLGHDTMYWYKQDSKKFLKIMFSYNNKELIINETVPNRFSPKSPDKAHLNLHINSLELGDSAVYFCASSGRDTDQPQHFGDGTRLSIL.

This clonotype came up many times. V gene TRBV7-8 combines with J gene TRBJ1-2; tentative D call: TRBD1 (5 bases). The CDR3 contains 15 residues. V was cut by 7 bases and J by 7 bases, with 22 bases left in between. Germline V gene lookup returns CDR1 SGHVS and CDR2 FQNEAQ. In nucleotides, the CDR3 is TGTGCCAGCACGCCCGGGACCCCCGCGGGCGGTGGCTACACCTTC. Translating gives CASTPGTPAGGGYTF.

This clonotype occurred a few times. This chain connects TRBV20-1 to TRBJ1-1, with a weak D call TRBD1 (6 bases). The V gene lost 3 bases and the J gene lost 8 bases, with 16 bases spanning the gap. Germline lookup yields CDR1 DFQATT and CDR2 SNEGSKA (reference sequence). CDR3 length: 13 residues. The CDR3 spells CSASLTGPWEAFF. The CDR3 DNA is TGCAGTGCTAGTCTTACAGGGCCCTGGGAAGCTTTCTTT.

This clonotype was recorded at least ten times. V is TRBV12-3 or TRBV12-4 and J is TRBJ2-3; a possible D gene is TRBD1 (8 bases). The germline V and J ends were trimmed by 3 bases and 3 bases, with 16 bases remaining between them. The CDR3 consists of 16 residues. As DNA, the CDR3 is TGTGCCAGCAGTTTCAACAGGGGGGGTTCTACAGATACGCAGTATTTT. As protein: CASSFNRGGSTDTQYF.

This clonotype was counted a few times. The chain joins TRBV7-6 to TRBJ2-7, with a weak D call TRBD2 (6 bases). V lost 5 bases and J 6 bases, leaving 11 bases between the germline ends. The length of the CDR3 is 12 residues. CDR1 SGHVS and CDR2 FNYEAQ come from the germline V gene. The CDR3 region has the DNA TGTGCCAGCAGCCAAAGACTAGGCGAGCAGTACTTC. It codes for CASSQRLGEQYF.

This clonotype was seen a few times. The chain is built from TRBV18 and TRBJ2-5, with D perhaps matching TRBD1 or TRBD2 (5 bases each). CDR3 length equals 15 residues. The ends were cut back, 4 bases at V and 0 bases at J, with 12 bases in the middle. CDR1 KGHSH and CDR2 LQKENI come from the germline V gene. The DNA of the CDR3 is TGTGCCAGCTCACGACTGGTGGGGGACCAAGAGACCCAGTACTTC. It codes for CASSRLVGDQETQYF. Filled out from reference TRBV18 and TRBJ2-5, the complete variable domain reads NAGVMQNPRHLVRRRGQEARLRCSPMKGHSHVYWYRQLPEEGLKFMVYLQKENIIDESGMPKERFSAEFPKEGPSILRIQQVVRGDSAAYFCASSRLVGDQETQYFGPGTRLLVL.

V usage is TRBV15 and J usage is TRBJ1-3; D perhaps matches TRBD1 (5 bases). V lost 3 bases and J lost 3, with 9 bases in between. Per germline, CDR1 LNHNV and CDR2 YYDKDF (reference sequence). CDR3 size: 14 residues. The CDR3 sequence is CATSSTGGGNTIYF. The CDR3, as DNA: TGTGCCACCAGCAGTACAGGAGGTGGAAACACCATATATTTT.

In this sample, this clonotype turned up a few times. The J gene is TRBJ2-1, the V gene TRBV7-9; D gene uncertain. Looked up from germline, CDR1 is SEHNR and CDR2 is FQNEAQ (reference sequence). V was shortened by 8 bases and J by 0 bases, with 14 bases between the two germline ends. This CDR3 is built from 15 residues. CDR3: CASGLHSDSYNEQFF. Here the CDR3 DNA reads TGTGCCAGCGGGCTTCACAGCGACTCCTACAATGAGCAGTTCTTC.

The V gene is TRBV20-1, the J gene TRBJ1-1, with D uncertain. With 5 bases removed from V and 2 bases from J, the gap between germline ends came to 15 bases. The germline CDR1 and CDR2 sequences are DFQATT and SNEGSKA (reference sequence). CDR3 length: 14 amino acids. In DNA form, the CDR3 reads TGCAGTGCTCGACCCCTGGCGGGCAACACTGAAGCTTTCTTT. Its protein product is CSARPLAGNTEAFF.

V is TRBV5-4 and J is TRBJ1-6, with TRBD1 matching over 7 bases. V lost 2 bases, J lost 7 bases, and 12 bases stayed unmatched. The CDR3 loop spans 17 amino acids. Per germline, CDR1 SGHNT and CDR2 YYREEE (reference sequence). The CDR3 here is CASSFLGSRQGNSPLHF. The CDR3 DNA reads as TGTGCCAGCAGCTTTTTAGGGTCTAGACAGGGCAATTCACCCCTCCACTTT.

This clonotype has ten or more counts. V usage is TRBV7-2 and J usage is TRBJ2-7, with 9 bases aligning to TRBD1. The V segment lost 4 bases and the J segment 1 base; nucleotides outside the gene matches: 5. The CDR3 is 15 amino acids. The germline V gene has CDR1 SGHTA and CDR2 FQGNSA. The CDR3 region has the DNA TGTGCCAGCAGCTCTGAACAGGGGGCGTCCTACGAGCAGTACTTC. Translating it yields CASSSEQGASYEQYF.

This chain uses TRBV11-3 with TRBJ2-3, with TRBD2 identical over 10 bases. This CDR3 spans 16 amino acids. After removal of 1 base from V and 2 bases from J, the junction contained 3 bases not matched to a gene. Germline assignment: CDR1 SGHNT and CDR2 YENEEA. Here the CDR3 reads CASSLVLAGITDTQYF. The CDR3 DNA is TGTGCCAGCAGCTTAGTACTAGCGGGAATCACAGATACGCAGTATTTT.

The sample holds many counts of this clonotype. The gene calls are TRBV7-2 and TRBJ2-3; tentatively, D is TRBD1 or TRBD2 (6 bases each). Trimming removed 2 bases from V and 2 bases from J, with 11 bases in between. The CDR3 runs to 15 residues. Per germline, CDR1 SGHTA and CDR2 FQGNSA. CDR3 region: CASSLRSGATDTQYF. The CDR3 bases are TGTGCCAGCAGCTTAAGATCGGGGGCCACAGATACGCAGTATTTT.

The chain couples TRBV6-7 to TRBJ2-1; no reliable D call. TRBV6-7 belongs to the ORF category, with a function that is uncertain. V was shortened by 4 bases and J by 1 base, with 14 bases between the two germline ends. The CDR3 loop spans 16 amino acids. As DNA, the CDR3 is TGTGCCAGCAGTTGCCCTTCCGAGATGTCCTACAATGAGCAGTTCTTC. This translates into CASSCPSEMSYNEQFF.

This clonotype was counted only a few times. V gene TRBV29-1 combines with J gene TRBJ1-6; TRBD1 agrees at 8 bases. This CDR3 region has 15 residues. CDR1 and CDR2 (germline): SQVTM, ANQGSEA. V trimming: 4 bases; J trimming: 5 bases; junction bases outside the gene matches: 7. DNA for the CDR3: TGCAGCGTTGCGACAGGGGATCGGGATAATTCACCCCTCCACTTT. Translating it yields CSVATGDRDNSPLHF.

This chain connects TRBV2 to TRBJ2-7; D might be TRBD2 (5 bases). Between the trimmed V and J ends, which lost 8 bases and 2 bases, there was a span of 10 bases. The CDR3 consists of 12 residues. Germline V gene data show CDR1 as SNHLY and CDR2 as FYNNEI. CDR3: CASLGGAYEQYF. In DNA form, the CDR3 reads TGTGCCAGCTTAGGAGGTGCCTACGAGCAGTACTTC.